The 11 T cell receptor beta chains given below trace back to one sample, sequenced in a study of memory CD4+ T cells and cytomegalovirus serostatus. Produced via immunoSEQ multiplex PCR; TCRdb's table is partial and in-frame only. The sample lists about 100,000 clones, 80% occurring once. The sort gate was single viable CD3+CD4+CD8-CD45RO+ cells for memory CD4+ T cells. The sample taken for sequencing was memory CD4+ T cells from blood. These receptors were obtained from an adult in good health and CMV-seropositive.

The chain uses TRBV11-1 and TRBJ2-5; D unclear. Germline-derived CDR1 and CDR2 are SGHAT and FQDESV (reference sequence). V was shortened by 7 bases and J by 2 bases, with 11 bases between the two germline ends. The CDR3 has 13 amino acids. The CDR3 loop reads CASTSSRQETQYF. As DNA, the CDR3 is TGTGCCAGCACCTCCAGCAGGCAAGAGACCCAGTACTTC.

The chain uses TRBV7-2 and TRBJ2-5; D not resolved. Trimming left V 5 bases short and J 5 bases short, with 12 bases between. Looked up from germline, CDR1 is SGHTA and CDR2 is FQGNSA. CDR3 length: 13 amino acids. As DNA, the CDR3 is TGTGCCAGCAGCCCCGTTTTGTATGAGACCCAGTACTTC. It yields the protein CASSPVLYETQYF.

The table lists this clone with a few counts. This chain connects TRBV27 to TRBJ1-1; the D gene is possibly TRBD1 (5 bases). Deletions cut 5 bases from V and 4 bases from J, with 17 bases between. The CDR3 extends over 15 amino acids. Germline V CDR1 and CDR2: MNHEY, SMNVEV (reference sequence). The CDR3 DNA reads TGTGCCAGCAGTCCCGGGGGAGTTGGATCCACTGAAGCTTTCTTT. It encodes CASSPGGVGSTEAFF.

V and J are TRBV9 and TRBJ1-1, with TRBD1 identical over 9 bases. This CDR3 comprises 14 residues. V was pared by 4 bases and J by 5 bases, with 6 bases of the junction left unmatched. Per germline, CDR1 SGDLS and CDR2 YYNGEE. As DNA, the CDR3 is TGTGCCAGCAGCCCCTGGACAGGGGCTACTGAAGCTTTCTTT. It is translated as CASSPWTGATEAFF.

This chain connects TRBV7-6 to TRBJ2-7; tentatively, D is TRBD2 (5 bases). Trimming removed 5 bases from V and 6 bases from J, with 17 bases in between. The germline CDR1 and CDR2 sequences are SGHVS and FNYEAQ. This CDR3 region has 14 residues. In DNA, the CDR3 is TGTGCCAGCAGCGTTTCCGGGCTGGCGGGCGAGCAGTACTTC. Protein: CASSVSGLAGEQYF.

The chain joins TRBV6-5 to TRBJ2-7, with TRBD1 matching 9 bases. J lost 6 bases, V lost 2 bases, and 11 bases had no gene match. Germline loops: CDR1 MNHEY, CDR2 SVGAGI. The CDR3 extends over 16 amino acids. The CDR3 bases are TGTGCCAGCAGTTACCCTCCCCCGGGACAGGGCGGCGAGCAGTACTTC. Residues: CASSYPPPGQGGEQYF.

The V and J genes are TRBV10-3 and TRBJ2-7; a possible D gene is TRBD1 (6 bases). Germline V gene lookup returns CDR1 ENHRY and CDR2 SYGVKD. The V and J ends lost 5 bases and 2 bases respectively, with 13 bases between them. The CDR3 loop spans 14 amino acids. This chain's CDR3 is CAISRQAPTYEQYF. The CDR3 DNA reads as TGTGCCATCAGTCGACAGGCTCCCACCTACGAGCAGTACTTC.

This clone was observed once. This CDR3 is CASSLYSGANVLTF. For the CDR3, the DNA is TGTGCCAGCAGCTTATACTCTGGGGCCAACGTCCTGACTTTC. The chain joins TRBV7-3 to TRBJ2-6, with no clear D. The CDR3 has 14 amino acids. CDR1 SGHTA and CDR2 FQGTGA come from the germline V gene. The V end was cut by 2 bases, the J end by 0 bases, with 2 bases between.

The rearrangement joins TRBV5-1 to TRBJ1-3; D perhaps matches TRBD1 (5 bases). The CDR3 consists of 17 residues. Trimming took off 0 bases at V and 0 bases at J, with 13 bases between the two ends. Germline values: CDR1 SGHRS, CDR2 YFSETQ. The CDR3 region has the DNA TGCGCCAGCAGCTTGGGTCGGGGGGGAAGCTCTGGAAACACCATATATTTT. As protein: CASSLGRGGSSGNTIYF.

The CDR3 coding sequence is TGTGCCAGCTCCGGGACAGGCTTTAATGAAAAACTGTTTTTT. Translation: CASSGTGFNEKLFF. The rearrangement links TRBV2 to TRBJ1-4, with TRBD1 matching over 8 bases. CDR1 is SNHLY and CDR2 is FYNNEI in the germline V gene. CDR3 length: 14 residues. Trimming removed 8 bases from V and 4 bases from J; junction bases left unmatched: 6.

This rearrangement joins TRBV7-8 to TRBJ2-5, with TRBD2 matching over 12 bases. Germline V CDR1 and CDR2: SGHVS, FQNEAQ. CDR3 length equals 16 residues. J gave up 1 base and V 5 bases, and 5 bases lay outside the gene matches. The CDR3 reads CASSPGLAGSQETQYF. In nucleotides, the CDR3 is TGTGCCAGCAGCCCCGGACTAGCGGGGTCCCAAGAGACCCAGTACTTC.